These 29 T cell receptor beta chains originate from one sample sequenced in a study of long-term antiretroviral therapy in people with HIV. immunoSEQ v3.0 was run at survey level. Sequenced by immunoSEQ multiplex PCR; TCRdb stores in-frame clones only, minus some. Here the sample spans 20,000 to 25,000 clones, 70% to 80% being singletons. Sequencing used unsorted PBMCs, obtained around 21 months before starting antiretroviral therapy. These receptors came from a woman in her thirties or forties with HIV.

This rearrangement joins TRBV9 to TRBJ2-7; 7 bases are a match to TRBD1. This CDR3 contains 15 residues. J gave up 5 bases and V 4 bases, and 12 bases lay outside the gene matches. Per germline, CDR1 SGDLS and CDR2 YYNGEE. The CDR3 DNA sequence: TGTGCCAGCAGCCCTCCACAGGGGACGGCTCACGAGCAGTACTTC. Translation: CASSPPQGTAHEQYF.

DNA of the CDR3: TGTGCCAGCAGCTTGTGGTCCCCGTCGGAAAAACTGTTTTTT. The encoded protein is CASSLWSPSEKLFF. This chain connects TRBV5-8 to TRBJ1-4, with D uncertain. The CDR3 loop spans 14 amino acids. Germline V gene sequence: CDR1 SGHTS, CDR2 YDEGEE. Trimming took 1 base from V and 8 from J, leaving 12 bases between them. The whole variable domain, filled in from reference TRBV5-8 and TRBJ1-4, reads EAGVTQSPTHLIKTRGQQATLRCSPISGHTSVYWYQQALGLGLQFLLWYDEGEERNRGNFPPRFSGRQFPNYSSELNVNALELEDSALYLCASSLWSPSEKLFFGSGTQLSVL.

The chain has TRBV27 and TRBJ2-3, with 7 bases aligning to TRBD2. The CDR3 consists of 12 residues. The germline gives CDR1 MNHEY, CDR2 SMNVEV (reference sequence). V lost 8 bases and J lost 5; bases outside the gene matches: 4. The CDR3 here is CASGLDEDTQYF. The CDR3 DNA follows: TGTGCCAGCGGACTAGATGAAGATACGCAGTATTTT.

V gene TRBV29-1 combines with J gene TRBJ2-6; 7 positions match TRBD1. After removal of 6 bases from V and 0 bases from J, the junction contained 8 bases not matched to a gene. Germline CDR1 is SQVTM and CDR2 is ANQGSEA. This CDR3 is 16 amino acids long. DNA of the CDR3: TGCAGCGTGACGGGACAGCCCGACTCTGGGGCCAACGTCCTGACTTTC. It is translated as CSVTGQPDSGANVLTF.

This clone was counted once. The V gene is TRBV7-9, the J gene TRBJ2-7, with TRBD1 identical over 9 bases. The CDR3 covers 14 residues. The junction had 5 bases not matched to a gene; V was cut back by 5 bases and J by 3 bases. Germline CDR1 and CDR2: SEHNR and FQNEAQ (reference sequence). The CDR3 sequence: CASSRVGQGYEQYF. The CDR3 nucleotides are TGTGCCAGCAGCCGCGTGGGACAGGGCTACGAGCAGTACTTC.

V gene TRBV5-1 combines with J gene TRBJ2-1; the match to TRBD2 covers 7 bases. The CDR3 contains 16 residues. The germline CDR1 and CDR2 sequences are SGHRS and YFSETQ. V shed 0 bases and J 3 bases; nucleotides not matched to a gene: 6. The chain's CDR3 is CASSLAWGDYYNEQFF. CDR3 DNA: TGCGCCAGCAGCTTGGCCTGGGGGGACTACTACAATGAGCAGTTCTTC.

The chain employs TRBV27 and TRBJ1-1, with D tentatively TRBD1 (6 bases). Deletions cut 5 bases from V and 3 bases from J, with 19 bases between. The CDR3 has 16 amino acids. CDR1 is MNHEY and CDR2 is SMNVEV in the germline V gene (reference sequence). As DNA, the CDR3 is TGTGCCAGCAGTAGGACAGTTGTGGGTGTTGACACTGAAGCTTTCTTT. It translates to CASSRTVVGVDTEAFF.

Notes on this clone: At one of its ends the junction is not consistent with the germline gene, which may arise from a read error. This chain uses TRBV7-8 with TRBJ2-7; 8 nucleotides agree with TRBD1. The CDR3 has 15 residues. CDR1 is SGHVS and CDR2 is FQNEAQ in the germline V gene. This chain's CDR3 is CASSLRAGGSNEQYF. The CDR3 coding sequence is TGTGCCAGCAGCTTAAGGGCAGGGGGCTCCAACGAGCAGTACTTC.

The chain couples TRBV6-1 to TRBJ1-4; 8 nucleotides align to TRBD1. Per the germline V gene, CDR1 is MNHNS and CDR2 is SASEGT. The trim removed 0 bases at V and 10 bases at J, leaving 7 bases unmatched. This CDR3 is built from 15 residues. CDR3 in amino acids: CASSEAQGARGKLFF. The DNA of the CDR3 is TGTGCCAGCAGTGAAGCGCAGGGGGCGCGGGGAAAACTGTTTTTT.

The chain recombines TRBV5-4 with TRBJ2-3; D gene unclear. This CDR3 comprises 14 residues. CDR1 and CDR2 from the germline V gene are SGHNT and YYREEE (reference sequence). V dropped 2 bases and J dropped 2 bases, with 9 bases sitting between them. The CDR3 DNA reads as TGTGCCAGCAGCTTCGTTGGATCCACAGATACGCAGTATTTT. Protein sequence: CASSFVGSTDTQYF.

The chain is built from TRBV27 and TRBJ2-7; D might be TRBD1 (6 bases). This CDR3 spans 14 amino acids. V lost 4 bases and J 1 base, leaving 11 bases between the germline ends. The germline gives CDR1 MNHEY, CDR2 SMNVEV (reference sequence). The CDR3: CASSSLQGSYEQYF. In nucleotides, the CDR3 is TGTGCCAGCAGTTCTTTGCAGGGGTCCTACGAGCAGTACTTC.

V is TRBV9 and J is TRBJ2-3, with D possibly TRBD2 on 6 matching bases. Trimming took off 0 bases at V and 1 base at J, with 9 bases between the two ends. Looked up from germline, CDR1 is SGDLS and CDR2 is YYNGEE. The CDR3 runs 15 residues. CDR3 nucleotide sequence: TGTGCCAGCAGCGTAGAACTAGCTGGCACAGATACGCAGTATTTT. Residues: CASSVELAGTDTQYF.

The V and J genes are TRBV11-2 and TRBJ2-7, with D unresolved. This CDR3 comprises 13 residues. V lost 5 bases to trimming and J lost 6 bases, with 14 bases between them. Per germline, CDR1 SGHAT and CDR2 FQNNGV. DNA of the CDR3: TGTGCCAGCAGCCTCTCGGACCTACTCGAGCAGTACTTC. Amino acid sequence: CASSLSDLLEQYF.

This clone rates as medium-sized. In DNA, the CDR3 is TGTGCCAGCAGTGAGCACCTCAGGGGTCACGAGCAGTACTTC. It yields the protein CASSEHLRGHEQYF. The chain carries TRBV2 and TRBJ2-7, with D maybe TRBD1 (6 bases). The CDR3 sequence is 14 residues long. Germline V gene lookup returns CDR1 SNHLY and CDR2 FYNNEI. The V gene lost 3 bases and the J gene lost 5 bases, with 14 bases spanning the gap.

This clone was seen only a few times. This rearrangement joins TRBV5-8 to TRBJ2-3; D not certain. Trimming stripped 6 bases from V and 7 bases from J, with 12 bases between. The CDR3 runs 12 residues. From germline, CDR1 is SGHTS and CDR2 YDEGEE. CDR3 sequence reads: CASNRLGNTQYF. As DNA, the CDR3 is TGTGCCAGCAATCGATTAGGGAATACGCAGTATTTT.

The CDR3 coding sequence is TGTGCCACCAGCACCGGGACAGAAAAAAACATTCAGTACTTC. This gives the protein CATSTGTEKNIQYF. The chain couples TRBV15 to TRBJ2-4; 7 bases map to TRBD1. Germline V gene lookup returns CDR1 LNHNV and CDR2 YYDKDF (reference sequence). With 4 bases clipped from V and 4 bases from J, the junction kept 4 bases outside the gene matches. The CDR3 spans 14 residues.

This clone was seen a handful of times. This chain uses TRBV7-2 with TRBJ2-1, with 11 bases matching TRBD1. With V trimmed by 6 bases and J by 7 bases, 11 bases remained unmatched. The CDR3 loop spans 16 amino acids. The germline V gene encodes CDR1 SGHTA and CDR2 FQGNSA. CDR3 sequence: CASSPSGTGGRNEQFF. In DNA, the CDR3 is TGTGCCAGCAGTCCTTCCGGGACAGGGGGTAGAAATGAGCAGTTCTTC.

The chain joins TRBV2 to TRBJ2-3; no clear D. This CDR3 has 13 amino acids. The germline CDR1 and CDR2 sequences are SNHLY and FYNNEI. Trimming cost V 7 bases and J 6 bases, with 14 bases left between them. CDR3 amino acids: CASNAEHSDTQYF. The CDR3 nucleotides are TGTGCCAGCAATGCAGAACACTCGGATACGCAGTATTTT. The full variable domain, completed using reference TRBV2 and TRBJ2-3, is EPEVTQTPSHQVTQMGQEVILRCVPISNHLYFYWYRQILGQKVEFLVSFYNNEISEKSEIFDDQFSVERPDGSNFTLKIRSTKLEDSAMYFCASNAEHSDTQYFGPGTRLTVL.

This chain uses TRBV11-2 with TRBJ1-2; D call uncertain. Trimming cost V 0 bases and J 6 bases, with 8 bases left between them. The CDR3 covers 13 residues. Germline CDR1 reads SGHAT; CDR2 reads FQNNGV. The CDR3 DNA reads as TGTGCCAGCAGCTTAGATCTGTGGGATGGCTACACCTTC. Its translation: CASSLDLWDGYTF.

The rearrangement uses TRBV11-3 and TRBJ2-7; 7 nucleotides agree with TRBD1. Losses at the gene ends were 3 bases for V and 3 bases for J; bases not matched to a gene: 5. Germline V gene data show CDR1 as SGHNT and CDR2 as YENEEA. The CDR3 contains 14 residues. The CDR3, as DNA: TGTGCCAGCAGCTTGAGACAGGGAATCTACGAGCAGTACTTC. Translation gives CASSLRQGIYEQYF.

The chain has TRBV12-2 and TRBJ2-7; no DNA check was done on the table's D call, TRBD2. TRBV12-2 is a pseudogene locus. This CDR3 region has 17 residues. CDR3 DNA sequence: TGTGCAAGTCGCTCATCCCGGCGGGAGTCTCTTTTCTACGAGCAGTACTTC. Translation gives CASRSSRRESLFYEQYF.

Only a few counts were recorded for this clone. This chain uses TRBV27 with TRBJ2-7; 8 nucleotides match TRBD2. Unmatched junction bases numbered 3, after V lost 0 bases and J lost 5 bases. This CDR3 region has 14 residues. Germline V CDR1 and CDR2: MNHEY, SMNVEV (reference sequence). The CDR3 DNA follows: TGTGCCAGCAGTTTATCAGCGGGAGCGCACGAGCAGTACTTC. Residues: CASSLSAGAHEQYF.

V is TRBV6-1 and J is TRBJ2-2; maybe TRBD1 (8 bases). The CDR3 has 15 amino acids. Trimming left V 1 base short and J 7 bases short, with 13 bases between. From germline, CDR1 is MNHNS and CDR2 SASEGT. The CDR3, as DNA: TGTGCCAGCAGTGAAGTACAGGGGGGGAGCGGGGAGCTGTTTTTT. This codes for CASSEVQGGSGELFF.

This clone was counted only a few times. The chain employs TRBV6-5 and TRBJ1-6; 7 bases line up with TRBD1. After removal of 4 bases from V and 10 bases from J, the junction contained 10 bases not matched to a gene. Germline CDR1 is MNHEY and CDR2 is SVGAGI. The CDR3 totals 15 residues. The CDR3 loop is CASSSRQGSWSPLHF. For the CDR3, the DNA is TGTGCCAGCAGTTCCCGACAGGGAAGTTGGTCACCCCTCCACTTT.

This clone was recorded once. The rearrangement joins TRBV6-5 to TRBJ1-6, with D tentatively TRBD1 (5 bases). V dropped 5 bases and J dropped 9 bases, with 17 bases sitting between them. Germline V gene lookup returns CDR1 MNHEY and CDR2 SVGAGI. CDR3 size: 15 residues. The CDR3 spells CASSPGTDLRSPLHF. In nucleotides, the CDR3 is TGTGCCAGCAGTCCTGGGACGGATCTACGTTCACCCCTCCACTTT.

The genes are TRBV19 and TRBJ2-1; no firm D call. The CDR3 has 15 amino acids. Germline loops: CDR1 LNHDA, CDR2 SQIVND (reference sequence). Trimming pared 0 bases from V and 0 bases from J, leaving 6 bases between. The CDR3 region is CASSIDQSSYNEQFF. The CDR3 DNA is TGTGCCAGTAGTATAGATCAGAGCTCCTACAATGAGCAGTTCTTC.

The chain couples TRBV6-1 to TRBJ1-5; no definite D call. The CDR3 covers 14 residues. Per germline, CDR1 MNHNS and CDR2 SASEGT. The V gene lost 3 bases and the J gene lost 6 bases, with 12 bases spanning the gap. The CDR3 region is CASSDRSRSQPQHF. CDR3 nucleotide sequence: TGTGCCAGCAGTGACAGGTCTCGGAGTCAGCCCCAGCATTTT.

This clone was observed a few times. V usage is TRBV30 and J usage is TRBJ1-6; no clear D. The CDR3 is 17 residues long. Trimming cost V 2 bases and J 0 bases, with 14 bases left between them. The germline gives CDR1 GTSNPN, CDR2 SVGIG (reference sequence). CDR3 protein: CAWSTMGGSSYNSPLHF. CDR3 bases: TGTGCCTGGAGTACCATGGGAGGGAGCTCCTATAATTCACCCCTCCACTTT. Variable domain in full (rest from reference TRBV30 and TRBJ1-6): SQTIHQWPATLVQPVGSPLSLECTVEGTSNPNLYWYRQAAGRGLQLLFYSVGIGQISSEVPQNLSASRPQDRQFILSSKKLLLSDSGFYLCAWSTMGGSSYNSPLHFGNGTRLTVT.

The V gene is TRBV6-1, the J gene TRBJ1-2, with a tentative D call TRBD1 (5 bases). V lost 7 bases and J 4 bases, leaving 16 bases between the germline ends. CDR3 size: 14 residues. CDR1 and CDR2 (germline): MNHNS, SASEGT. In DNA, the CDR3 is TGTGCCAGCACCGCGGGGACCCTACCCTATGGCTACACCTTC. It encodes CASTAGTLPYGYTF.